Only a few counts were recorded for the clone carrying this T cell receptor (beta chain). The data originate from a study of blood T cell repertoires in COVID-19. Profiling relied on immunoSEQ multiplex PCR, and the TCRdb table lists in-frame clones only, not all of them. The top ten clones hold 6.6% of a sample with approximately 66,000 clones, over 75% of them seen once. Germline CDR1 SGHRS, CDR2 YFSETQ. CDR3 length equals 13 residues. The V end was cut by 2 bases, the J end by 3 bases, with 8 bases between. This chain connects TRBV5-1 to TRBJ1-1; tentatively, D is TRBD1 (5 bases). The sequenced sample consisted of peripheral blood. The receptor's source is a man aged 60 to 75 with acute or convalescent COVID-19. The CDR3 DNA reads as TGCGCCAGCAGCTTTCTCAGGGACACTGAAGCTTTCTTT. This gives the protein CASSFLRDTEAFF.